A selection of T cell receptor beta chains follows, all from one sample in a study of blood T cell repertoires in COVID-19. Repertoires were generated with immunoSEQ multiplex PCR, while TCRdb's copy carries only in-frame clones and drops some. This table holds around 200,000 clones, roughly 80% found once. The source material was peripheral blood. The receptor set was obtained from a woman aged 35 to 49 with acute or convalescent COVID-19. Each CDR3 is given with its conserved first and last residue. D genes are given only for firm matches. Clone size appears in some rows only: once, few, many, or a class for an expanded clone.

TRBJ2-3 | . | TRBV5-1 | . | TGCGCCAGCAGCTTCATAGCGGAAAGCACAGATACGCAGTATTTT | CASSFIAESTDTQYF
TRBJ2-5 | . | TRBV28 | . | TGTGCCAGCAGTTTCCCCCTGGCGGGCCAAGAGACCCAGTACTTC | CASSFPLAGQETQYF
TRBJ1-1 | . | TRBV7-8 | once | TGTGCCAGCAGCTTTCGGGGGAACACTGAAGCTTTCTTT | CASSFRGNTEAFF
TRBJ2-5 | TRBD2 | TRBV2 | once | TGTGCCAGCAGTGTGGGCGGGGGGGCGATAGAGACCCAGTACTTC | CASSVGGGAIETQYF
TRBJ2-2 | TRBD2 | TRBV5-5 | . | TGTGCCAGCAGCTTCGGGACTAGCGGGACTAACACCGGGGAGCTGTTTTTT | CASSFGTSGTNTGELFF
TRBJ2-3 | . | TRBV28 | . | TGTGCCAGCAGACAGGGTGGCGGCACAGATACGCAGTATTTT | CASRQGGGTDTQYF
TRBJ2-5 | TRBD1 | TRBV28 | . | TGTGCCAGCAGTTTTGGGACAGGGGCTTCAGAGACCCAGTACTTC | CASSFGTGASETQYF
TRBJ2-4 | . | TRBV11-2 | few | TGTGCCAGCAGCCGACTCGGGGACAAAAACATTCAGTACTTC | CASSRLGDKNIQYF
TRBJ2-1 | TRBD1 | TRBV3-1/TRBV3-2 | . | TGTGCCAGCAGCCAAGCGGGACAGAACAATGAGCAGTTCTTC | CASSQAGQNNEQFF
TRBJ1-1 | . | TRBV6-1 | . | TGTGCCAGCAGGCGGACACTAGAAGCTTTCTTT | CASRRTLEAFF
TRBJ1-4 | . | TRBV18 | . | TGTGCCAGCTCACCTCCCGCGGGGGAGGCAACTAATGAAAAACTGTTTTTT | CASSPPAGEATNEKLFF
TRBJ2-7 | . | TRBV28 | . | TGTGCCAGCAGGCCGACAGGCTCCTACGAGCAGTACTTC | CASRPTGSYEQYF
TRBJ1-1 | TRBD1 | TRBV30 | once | TGTGCCTGGCAGGGGGCTATCGCTGAAGCTTTCTTT | CAWQGAIAEAFF
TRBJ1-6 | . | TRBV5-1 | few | TGCGCCAGCAGCGTCCAGGGTAGCGGATCACCCCTCCACTTT | CASSVQGSGSPLHF
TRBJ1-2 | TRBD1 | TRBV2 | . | TGTGCCAGCGTATTAGACAGGGTAAACTATGGCTACACCTTC | CASVLDRVNYGYTF
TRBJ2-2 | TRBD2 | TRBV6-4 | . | TGTGCCAGCAGCGGGACTAGCGGGGGATCCGGGGAGCTGTTTTTT | CASSGTSGGSGELFF
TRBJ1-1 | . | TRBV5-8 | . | TGTGCCAGCAGCCTACCGGTCCGCACTGAAGCTTTCTTT | CASSLPVRTEAFF
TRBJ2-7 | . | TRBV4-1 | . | TGCGCCAGCAGCCAAGATTCCAAAGAAAGGGGGTTGTCCTACGAGCAGTACTTC | CASSQDSKERGLSYEQYF
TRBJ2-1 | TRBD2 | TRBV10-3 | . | TGTGCCATCAGTGCGGTCTCCGCGGGAGTGTTCAATGAGCAGTTCTTC | CAISAVSAGVFNEQFF
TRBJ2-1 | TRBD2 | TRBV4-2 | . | TGTGCCAGCAGCCAAGAGTCTAGCGGGAGGGATGAGCAGTTCTTC | CASSQESSGRDEQFF
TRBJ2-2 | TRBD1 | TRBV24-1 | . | TGTGCCACCAGTGATTTGGGACAGGGGGACACCGGGGAGCTGTTTTTT | CATSDLGQGDTGELFF
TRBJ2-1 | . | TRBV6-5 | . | TGTGCCAGCGCCCTACAGGGAGGGAATGAGCAGTTCTTC | CASALQGGNEQFF
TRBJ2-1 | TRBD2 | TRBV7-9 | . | TGTGCCAGCAGCTTACGACTAGCGGAATACAATGAGCAGTTCTTC | CASSLRLAEYNEQFF
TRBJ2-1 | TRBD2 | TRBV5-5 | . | TGTGCCAGCAGCTTGGGTCGGGAGGTGGGCTACAATGAGCAGTTCTTC | CASSLGREVGYNEQFF
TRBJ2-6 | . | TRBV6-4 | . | TGTGCCAGCAGTGAAGGGGTCGGGGCCAACGTCCTGACTTTC | CASSEGVGANVLTF
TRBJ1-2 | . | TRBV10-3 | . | TGTGCCATCAGTGACCCGGGGACTCGCGGCTACACCTTC | CAISDPGTRGYTF
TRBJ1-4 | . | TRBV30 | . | TGTGCCTGGAGTGAGATTGGGGGGAAACTGTTTTTT | CAWSEIGGKLFF
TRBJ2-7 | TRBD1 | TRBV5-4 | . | TGTGCCAGCAGCCAAGGGTTGACAGGGAGCTCCTACGAGCAGTACTTC | CASSQGLTGSSYEQYF
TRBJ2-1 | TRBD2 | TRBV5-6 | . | TGTGCCAGCAGCTGGACTAGCGGCTACAATGAGCAGTTCTTC | CASSWTSGYNEQFF
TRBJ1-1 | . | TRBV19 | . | TGTGCCAGTAGTATCGGGAACACTGAAGCTTTCTTT | CASSIGNTEAFF
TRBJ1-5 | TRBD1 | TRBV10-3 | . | TGTGCCATCAGGCCCCACGACAGGGACAATCAGCCCCAGCATTTT | CAIRPHDRDNQPQHF
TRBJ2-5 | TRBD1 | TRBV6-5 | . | TGTGCCAGCAGTCCGACAGGGGGCAAAGAGACCCAGTACTTC | CASSPTGGKETQYF
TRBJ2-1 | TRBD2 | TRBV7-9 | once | TGTGCCAGCAGCCTAACCGGGACTAAGGACACTGAGCAGTTCTTC | CASSLTGTKDTEQFF
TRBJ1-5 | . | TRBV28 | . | TGTGCCAGCAGCCCCATTGAGGGCAATCAGCCCCAGCATTTT | CASSPIEGNQPQHF
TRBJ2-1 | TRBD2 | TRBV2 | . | TGTGCCAGCATGAAGAGTCGGGATCCGGTCGTAGCGGGCTTTTCCTACAATGAGCAGTTCTTC | CASMKSRDPVVAGFSYNEQFF
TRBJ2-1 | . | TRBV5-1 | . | TGCGCCAGCAGCTTGCCAGGCCCCGGCAATGAGCAGTTCTTC | CASSLPGPGNEQFF
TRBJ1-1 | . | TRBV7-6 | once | TGTGCCAGCAGCTTAAGTCACCAGGGAAACACTGAAGCTTTCTTT | CASSLSHQGNTEAFF
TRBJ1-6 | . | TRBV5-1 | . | TGCGCCAGCAGCTTGCACCTAGGCAGCTCCTATAATTCACCCCTCCACTTT | CASSLHLGSSYNSPLHF
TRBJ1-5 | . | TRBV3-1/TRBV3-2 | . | TGTGCCAGCAGCCAGGACTGGGGACAGCCCCAGCATTTT | CASSQDWGQPQHF
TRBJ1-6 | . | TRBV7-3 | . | TGTGCCAGCAGCCCACAGGGTAGGGATTCACCCCTCCACTTT | CASSPQGRDSPLHF
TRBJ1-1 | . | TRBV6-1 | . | TGTGCCAGCAGTGAAAGACAGAGTCTGAACACTGAAGCTTTCTTT | CASSERQSLNTEAFF
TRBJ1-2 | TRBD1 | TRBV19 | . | TGTGCCAGTAGTACCAGACAGGGAGAAATGGATGGCTACACCTTC | CASSTRQGEMDGYTF
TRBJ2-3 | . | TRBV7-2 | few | TGTGCCAGCAGCTACCTCAGAGATACGCAGTATTTT | CASSYLRDTQYF
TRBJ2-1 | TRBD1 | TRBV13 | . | TGTGCCAGCAGCGGACAGGGGGCCTACAATGAGCAGTTCTTC | CASSGQGAYNEQFF
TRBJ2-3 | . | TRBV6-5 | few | TGTGCCAGCAGGGACTACGGACGAGCAGATACGCAGTATTTT | CASRDYGRADTQYF
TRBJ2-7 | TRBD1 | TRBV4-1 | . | TGCGCCAGCAGCCAGGAAGGGACAGGGGGGTCCGAGCAGTACTTC | CASSQEGTGGSEQYF
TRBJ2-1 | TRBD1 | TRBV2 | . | TGTGCCAGCAGAGGACAGGGGGCTTCCTACAATGAGCAGTTCTTC | CASRGQGASYNEQFF
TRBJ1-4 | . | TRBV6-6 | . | TGTGCCAGCAGTCCTGGCCGCCTCCTTAATGAAAAACTGTTTTTT | CASSPGRLLNEKLFF
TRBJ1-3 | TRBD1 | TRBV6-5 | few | TGTGCCAGCAGTTACTCGAGGGACAGCTCTGGAAACACCATATATTTT | CASSYSRDSSGNTIYF
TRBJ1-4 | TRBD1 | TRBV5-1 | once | TGCGCCAGCAGTACCTACCGGGACAGGGGTGAAAAACTGTTTTTT | CASSTYRDRGEKLFF
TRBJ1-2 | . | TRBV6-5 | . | TGTGCCAGCAGTTACTCCGGCGCTAGCTATGGCTACACCTTC | CASSYSGASYGYTF
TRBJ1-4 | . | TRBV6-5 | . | TGTGCCAGCAGGTTCAGGACTAAAGGTGAAAAACTGTTTTTT | CASRFRTKGEKLFF
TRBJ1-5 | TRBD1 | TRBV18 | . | TGTGCCAGCTCACCAAGCGACAGGGAGCAGCCCCAGCATTTT | CASSPSDREQPQHF
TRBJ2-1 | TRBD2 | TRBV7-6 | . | TGTGCCAGCAGCTTAGGGATGGGACTAGCGGGAGTTGAGCAGTTCTTC | CASSLGMGLAGVEQFF